These 26 T cell receptor beta chains were all obtained from the same sample, sequenced in a study of cytomegalovirus exposure and HLA in healthy donors. Amplification used 60 Vbeta primers and 13 Jbeta primers. Sequencing was performed with immunoSEQ multiplex PCR; in TCRdb, only in-frame clones are kept and a portion is missing. This table holds about 110,000 clones. Sequenced material: PBMCs. These receptors all come from a man in his fifties or sixties in good health and CMV-seronegative.

The CDR3 region is CASSYSGQDYEQYF. The CDR3, as DNA: TGTGCCAGCAGTTACTCGGGCCAAGACTACGAGCAGTACTTC. The V call is TRBV6-6, the J call TRBJ2-7; D call uncertain. This CDR3 is built from 14 residues. The germline V gene has CDR1 MNHNY and CDR2 SVGAGI (reference sequence). Trimming cost V 0 bases and J 3 bases, with 9 bases left between them.

The rearrangement joins TRBV6-5 to TRBJ2-5, with 7 nucleotides matching TRBD1. Germline V lookup: CDR1 MNHEY, CDR2 SVGAGI. The CDR3 extends over 14 amino acids. Trimming cost V 1 base and J 3 bases; bases outside gene matches: 2. The CDR3 nucleotides read TGTGCCAGCAGTTACTGGGACAGTAAAGAGACCCAGTACTTC. It is translated as CASSYWDSKETQYF.

V and J are TRBV18 and TRBJ1-1; D possibly corresponds to TRBD1 (5 bases). V lost 3 bases and J lost 3, with 14 bases in between. CDR3 length: 15 residues. Germline V gene sequence: CDR1 KGHSH, CDR2 LQKENI. This chain's CDR3 is CASSPWKGQDTEAFF. The CDR3 DNA sequence: TGTGCCAGCTCACCCTGGAAGGGGCAGGACACTGAAGCTTTCTTT.

The V and J genes are TRBV18 and TRBJ2-2; 8 bases match TRBD1. CDR3 size: 15 residues. With 6 bases clipped from V and 1 base from J, the junction kept 4 bases outside the gene matches. Germline V lookup: CDR1 KGHSH, CDR2 LQKENI. The CDR3 DNA sequence: TGTGCCAGCTCCCCAGGACAGGGGAACACCGGGGAGCTGTTTTTT. Translation gives CASSPGQGNTGELFF. The whole variable domain, filled in from reference TRBV18 and TRBJ2-2, reads NAGVMQNPRHLVRRRGQEARLRCSPMKGHSHVYWYRQLPEEGLKFMVYLQKENIIDESGMPKERFSAEFPKEGPSILRIQQVVRGDSAAYFCASSPGQGNTGELFFGEGSRLTVL.

This rearrangement joins TRBV7-9 to TRBJ1-2, with a possible D match to TRBD1 (5 bases). Germline assignment: CDR1 SEHNR and CDR2 FQNEAQ (reference sequence). The V end was cut by 5 bases, the J end by 3 bases, with 13 bases between. CDR3 length: 14 amino acids. CDR3 sequence (DNA): TGTGCCAGCAGCACTCAGGGTCTTCACTATGGCTACACCTTC. Translation: CASSTQGLHYGYTF.

V gene TRBV10-3 combines with J gene TRBJ1-4; D call uncertain. CDR3 length: 16 residues. V lost 2 bases, J lost 0 bases, and 10 bases lay in between. Germline CDR1 reads ENHRY; CDR2 reads SYGVKD. CDR3 protein: CAISESGAATNEKLFF. For the CDR3, the DNA is TGTGCCATCAGTGAGAGTGGTGCAGCAACTAATGAAAAACTGTTTTTT.

The chain combines TRBV5-1 with TRBJ2-1; no reliable D call. The germline gives CDR1 SGHRS, CDR2 YFSETQ. The CDR3 has 13 residues. With 4 bases removed from V and 9 bases from J, the gap between germline ends came to 14 bases. CDR3 residues: CASSPHHSLEQFF. The CDR3, as DNA: TGCGCCAGCAGCCCTCACCATAGTCTTGAGCAGTTCTTC.

This rearrangement joins TRBV15 to TRBJ2-7, with D possibly matching TRBD1 (6 bases). Germline CDR1 reads LNHNV; CDR2 reads YYDKDF (reference sequence). The germline V and J ends were trimmed by 4 bases and 0 bases, with 16 bases remaining between them. The length of the CDR3 is 16 residues. The CDR3 loop reads CATSNPQGTNSYEQYF. CDR3 coding DNA: TGTGCCACCAGCAATCCTCAGGGGACAAACTCCTACGAGCAGTACTTC. The whole variable domain, filled in from reference TRBV15 and TRBJ2-7, reads DAMVIQNPRYQVTQFGKPVTLSCSQTLNHNVMYWYQQKSSQAPKLLFHYYDKDFNNEADTPDNFQSRRPNTSFCFLDIRSPGLGDTAMYLCATSNPQGTNSYEQYFGPGTRLTVT.

The V and J genes are TRBV13 and TRBJ2-3; possibly TRBD2 for D (5 bases). The V end lost 1 base, the J end lost 2 bases, and 13 bases lay between the germline ends. This CDR3 spans 16 amino acids. Germline CDR1 PRHDT, CDR2 FYEKMQ (reference sequence). CDR3 sequence reads: CASSLAREGPTDTQYF. CDR3 bases: TGTGCCAGCAGCTTAGCCCGTGAGGGCCCCACAGATACGCAGTATTTT.

This CDR3 is CAISEERQGGIGYTF. The CDR3 nucleotides read TGTGCCATCAGTGAGGAGCGACAGGGGGGTATCGGGTACACCTTC. V and J are TRBV10-3 and TRBJ1-2, with 9 bases identical to TRBD1. This CDR3 is 15 amino acids long. The junction had 12 bases not matched to a gene; V was cut back by 2 bases and J by 11 bases. Germline V CDR1 and CDR2: ENHRY, SYGVKD.

The chain couples TRBV5-1 to TRBJ2-7; 8 bases line up with TRBD2. From germline, CDR1 is SGHRS and CDR2 YFSETQ. V was clipped by 1 base and J by 7 bases; unmatched bases: 4. The CDR3 sequence is 13 residues long. For the CDR3, the DNA is TGCGCCAGCAGCTTGATAGTAGCGGGGGAGCAGTACTTC. It specifies CASSLIVAGEQYF.

This chain connects TRBV5-1 to TRBJ2-7; D perhaps matches TRBD1 (6 bases). The CDR3 spans 14 residues. V shed 2 bases and J shed 0 bases, with 9 bases lying between them. The germline CDR1 and CDR2 sequences are SGHRS and YFSETQ. CDR3 protein: CASSFTGSSYEQYF. The CDR3 bases are TGCGCCAGCAGCTTCACAGGGAGCTCCTACGAGCAGTACTTC. The full variable domain, in which reference TRBV5-1 and TRBJ2-7 provide the parts outside the CDR3, is KAGVTQTPRYLIKTRGQQVTLSCSPISGHRSVSWYQQTPGQGLQFLFEYFSETQRNKGNFPGRFSGRQFSNSRSEMNVSTLELGDSALYLCASSFTGSSYEQYFGPGTRLTVT.

This sequence joins TRBV5-6 and TRBJ2-7; D might be TRBD1 (5 bases). V was trimmed by 1 base and J by 5 bases, leaving 7 bases between them. CDR1 and CDR2 (germline): SGHDT, YYEEEE. The CDR3 runs 12 residues. The CDR3 loop is CASSLNRNEQYF. The CDR3 coding sequence is TGTGCCAGCAGCTTGAACAGGAACGAGCAGTACTTC.

The chain combines TRBV15 with TRBJ2-7; 8 positions match TRBD1. The V gene end was trimmed by 2 bases and the J gene end by 1 base; junction bases not matched to a gene: 4. In germline, CDR1 is LNHNV, CDR2 YYDKDF (reference sequence). This CDR3 comprises 15 residues. This chain's CDR3 is CATSRLTGGSYEQYF. CDR3 nucleotides: TGTGCCACCAGCAGACTCACAGGGGGATCCTACGAGCAGTACTTC.

V gene TRBV5-4 combines with J gene TRBJ1-2; 8 bases are shared with TRBD1. CDR3 length: 15 amino acids. Germline V gives CDR1 SGHNT, CDR2 YYREEE (reference sequence). V lost 4 bases and J lost 0; bases outside the gene matches: 5. The CDR3 region has the DNA TGTGCCAGCAGCCCAGGGACAGGAGCTAACTATGGCTACACCTTC. Its translation: CASSPGTGANYGYTF.

The rearrangement joins TRBV19 to TRBJ1-1; D gene unclear. The V gene's germline CDR1 is LNHDA and CDR2 SQIVND (reference sequence). The V gene lost 4 bases and the J gene lost 5 bases, with 14 bases spanning the gap. The CDR3 consists of 14 residues. Here the CDR3 DNA reads TGTGCCAGTAGTAAAAACGGCGGAGTTACTGAAGCTTTCTTT. Its protein product is CASSKNGGVTEAFF.

CDR3 residues: CASSLPRTMGVPQPQHF. CDR3 sequence (DNA): TGTGCCAGCAGCTTGCCTAGGACTATGGGAGTACCTCAGCCCCAGCATTTT. The chain joins TRBV5-8 to TRBJ1-5; D is ambiguous. The CDR3 consists of 17 residues. The germline V gene has CDR1 SGHTS and CDR2 YDEGEE. V was clipped by 1 base and J by 6 bases, with 20 bases between them.

CDR3 in amino acids: CASSLAGGYNEQFF. The CDR3 DNA reads as TGTGCCAGCAGCTTAGCGGGGGGCTACAATGAGCAGTTCTTC. The genes are TRBV7-6 and TRBJ2-1; D is possibly TRBD2 (6 bases). Germline V lookup: CDR1 SGHVS, CDR2 FNYEAQ. CDR3 length: 14 residues. V shed 0 bases and J shed 3 bases, with 6 bases lying between them.

The chain couples TRBV2 to TRBJ1-5, with 9 positions matching TRBD1. The V and J ends lost 6 bases and 4 bases, in that order; junction bases with no gene match: 4. Germline V gene data show CDR1 as SNHLY and CDR2 as FYNNEI. The CDR3 has 14 residues. The CDR3 DNA reads TGTGCCAGCAGCCCTGACAGGGGGAATCAGCCCCAGCATTTT. The encoded protein is CASSPDRGNQPQHF.

The chain recombines TRBV19 with TRBJ1-1, with 7 nucleotides matching TRBD1. This CDR3 has 19 residues. After removal of 4 bases from V and 1 base from J, the junction contained 18 bases not matched to a gene. CDR1 and CDR2 from the germline V gene are LNHDA and SQIVND (reference sequence). The CDR3 spells CASSTRIRGQRWSNTEAFF. In DNA form, the CDR3 reads TGTGCCAGTAGTACTAGAATCCGGGGACAGCGGTGGTCGAACACTGAAGCTTTCTTT.

The chain recombines TRBV11-2 with TRBJ1-1; unclear D gene. This CDR3 comprises 13 residues. CDR1 is SGHAT, CDR2 FQNNGV, per germline. With 4 bases removed from V and 4 bases from J, the gap between germline ends came to 10 bases. CDR3 amino acids: CASSSVEFTEAFF. The DNA of the CDR3 is TGTGCCAGCAGCTCCGTAGAGTTCACTGAAGCTTTCTTT.

The CDR3 nucleotides read TGTGCCAGCAGCTCCGGGCAGGGGGCCTTCAGCTATGGCTACACCTTC. Translated, it gives CASSSGQGAFSYGYTF. The chain is built from TRBV7-6 and TRBJ1-2; 8 nucleotides align to TRBD1. Germline V CDR1 and CDR2: SGHVS, FNYEAQ. V dropped 4 bases and J dropped 4; count of bases not matched to a gene: 11. The CDR3 covers 16 residues. The whole variable domain, remainder taken from reference TRBV7-6 and TRBJ1-2, is GAGVSQSPRYKVTKRGQDVALRCDPISGHVSLYWYRQALGQGPEFLTYFNYEAQQDKSGLPNDRFSAERPEGSISTLTIQRTEQRDSAMYRCASSSGQGAFSYGYTFGSGTRLTVV.

V gene TRBV5-1 combines with J gene TRBJ1-1; 9 nucleotides align to TRBD1. The CDR3 extends over 15 amino acids. The J segment lost 1 base and the V segment lost 4 bases, leaving 5 bases of the junction unmatched. Germline values: CDR1 SGHRS, CDR2 YFSETQ. The CDR3 DNA reads TGCGCCAGCAGCCCACAGGGGGCCCCGAACACTGAAGCTTTCTTT. It specifies CASSPQGAPNTEAFF.

The V gene is TRBV12-5, the J gene TRBJ2-7, with a weak D call TRBD1 (5 bases). Germline V gene lookup returns CDR1 LGHNT and CDR2 FRNRAP. The CDR3 is 13 amino acids. V gave up 6 bases and J gave up 2 bases, with 11 bases separating them. CDR3 DNA sequence: TGTGCTAGTGGCCGAGACAGAGCCTACGAGCAGTACTTC. The encoded protein is CASGRDRAYEQYF.

J is TRBJ2-1 and V is TRBV11-3; TRBD2 might be the D (6 bases). Per germline, CDR1 SGHNT and CDR2 YENEEA. This CDR3 comprises 14 residues. V was clipped by 6 bases and J by 2 bases, with 11 bases between them. CDR3 coding DNA: TGTGCCAGCAGTCTGGAGGGCACCTACAATGAGCAGTTCTTC. This sequence encodes CASSLEGTYNEQFF.

The V and J genes are TRBV2 and TRBJ2-7, with D possibly being TRBD2 (5 bases). Per germline, CDR1 SNHLY and CDR2 FYNNEI. The V gene lost 6 bases and the J gene lost 0 bases, with 6 bases spanning the gap. CDR3 length equals 12 residues. CDR3 protein: CASSGDSYEQYF. As DNA, the CDR3 is TGTGCCAGCAGCGGGGACTCCTACGAGCAGTACTTC.